This TCR beta chain was profiled in a study of identical twins. Each cDNA held unique molecular identifiers, and template switching gave it a universal primer site. MiXCR, run by TCRdb on the 5' RACE reads, gives a single entry per CDR3 protein. The sample lists about 890,000 distinct CDR3 sequences, around 12% seen once, with around 1.6% in the top ten. J lost 7 bases, V lost 2 bases, and 14 bases had no gene match. CDR1 and CDR2 (germline): SGHAT, FQNNGV. The CDR3 sequence is 18 residues long. Broader study findings: Donors were not followed over many years; analysis was cross-sectional. Analyses of zero insertions could, in part, be confounded by invariant MAIT and iNKT cells.

This clonotype was picked up a small number of times. What it binds is unknown. This same sample was also taken into another study, of yellow fever vaccine responses in identical twins.

The sample consisted of PBMCs. This receptor was identified in a woman in her late teens or twenties in good health. The chain recombines TRBV11-2 with TRBJ2-5; 12 nucleotides line up with TRBD1. The CDR3 loop is CASSLWPWGTGGLRTQYF. The CDR3 DNA follows: TGTGCCAGCAGCTTATGGCCTTGGGGGACAGGGGGCCTTAGGACCCAGTACTTC. Supplemented by reference TRBV11-2 and TRBJ2-5, the full variable domain reads EAGVAQSPRYKIIEKRQSVAFWCNPISGHATLYWYQQILGQGPKLLIQFQNNGVVDDSQLPKDRFSAERLKGVDSTLKIQPAKLEDSAVYLCASSLWPWGTGGLRTQYFGPGTRLLVL.